This entry lists 11 T cell receptor beta chains sequenced from one sample in a study of blood T cells in healthy people across ages. Using a J-beta primer mix together with a sample-barcoded 5' primer, a second PCR was run for roughly 7 to 11 cycles. Each CDR3 protein gets one entry after TCRdb re-called the 5' RACE reads with MiXCR. The sample includes 1.2 million to 1.5 million distinct CDR3 sequences, roughly 40% of them seen just once. Sequencing was done on a sample of blood. The receptors come from a woman between 18 and 29 years old in good health.

The chain combines TRBV14 with TRBJ1-2, with a possible D match to TRBD1 (6 bases). Germline V gene data show CDR1 as SGHDN and CDR2 as FVKESK. CDR3 length: 17 amino acids. The V end was cut by 0 bases, the J end by 5 bases, with 19 bases between. The CDR3: CASSQDGGGDRHYGYTF. CDR3 in DNA: TGTGCCAGCAGCCAAGACGGGGGAGGTGACAGGCATTATGGCTACACCTTC.

The chain employs TRBV27 and TRBJ1-1; D gene unclear. The length of the CDR3 is 13 residues. V was clipped by 10 bases and J by 4 bases, with 16 bases between them. Per the germline V gene, CDR1 is MNHEY and CDR2 is SMNVEV (reference sequence). The CDR3 DNA reads TGTGCCACTTCCGAGAGGCGCGGCACTGAAGCTTTCTTT. This sequence encodes CATSERRGTEAFF.

This clonotype was detected only a few times. This chain joins TRBV3-1 and TRBJ2-3; no definite D call. The CDR3 is 11 residues long. V was shortened by 2 bases and J by 13 bases, with 10 bases between the two germline ends. The germline CDR1 and CDR2 sequences are LGHDT and YNNKEL (reference sequence). CDR3 DNA: TGTGCCAGCAGCCAACAGAGAGTTGAGTATTTT. This gives the protein CASSQQRVEYF.

This chain joins TRBV7-6 and TRBJ2-1, with 10 bases lining up with TRBD2. The closer fit of TRBJ2-7 to the DNA end suggests the J call may be wrong. Per the germline V gene, CDR1 is SGHVS and CDR2 is FNYEAQ. This CDR3 spans 17 amino acids. In nucleotides, the CDR3 is TGTGCCAGCAGCTTAGATACTAGCGGGGCCACCTACAATGAGCAGTACTTC. Translation gives CASSLDTSGATYNEQYF.

V usage is TRBV15 and J usage is TRBJ2-7; tentatively, D is TRBD1 (5 bases). CDR3 length: 13 residues. Germline V gene lookup returns CDR1 LNHNV and CDR2 YYDKDF (reference sequence). V lost 10 bases and J lost 1, with 14 bases in between. The chain's CDR3 is CARRGSVSYEQYF. CDR3 bases: TGTGCCAGAAGGGGTTCTGTATCCTACGAGCAGTACTTC.

This chain uses TRBV7-6 with TRBJ2-1, with 11 bases aligning to TRBD2. The germline CDR1 and CDR2 sequences are SGHVS and FNYEAQ. The V and J ends lost 5 bases and 0 bases, in that order; junction bases with no gene match: 15. This CDR3 is built from 20 residues. The CDR3 spells CASSPRAGASGRFSYNEQFF. CDR3 in DNA: TGTGCCAGCAGCCCGCGTGCGGGTGCTAGCGGGAGGTTCTCCTACAATGAGCAGTTCTTC.

V is TRBV12-3 or TRBV12-4 and J is TRBJ1-2; possibly TRBD1 for D (5 bases). The CDR3 extends over 15 amino acids. V was shortened by 3 bases and J by 2 bases, with 13 bases between the two germline ends. The DNA for the CDR3 is TGTGCCAGCAGTTTGGATGGGGGAACGAACTATGGCTACACCTTC. This codes for CASSLDGGTNYGYTF.

This clonotype was detected only a few times. This sequence joins TRBV10-3 and TRBJ2-7; D not resolved. The germline V gene encodes CDR1 ENHRY and CDR2 SYGVKD. Trimming took 0 bases from V and 7 from J, leaving 4 bases between them. The CDR3 is 11 residues long. CDR3 loop: CAISESVEQYF. CDR3 nucleotides: TGTGCCATCAGTGAGTCGGTTGAGCAGTACTTC.

The CDR3, as DNA: TGTGCCAGAAGCCCTGGGGGAACAGGGGAAGCTTTCTTT. Translating it yields CARSPGGTGEAFF. The chain joins TRBV6-5 to TRBJ1-1; perhaps TRBD1 as D (6 bases). V shed 9 bases and J shed 8 bases, with 19 bases lying between them. In germline, CDR1 is MNHEY, CDR2 SVGAGI. The CDR3 covers 13 residues.

To note about this clonotype: The junction differs from germline at one of its ends, possibly a read error. The chain carries TRBV6-5 and TRBJ2-3; D call uncertain. The CDR3 runs 14 residues. Germline values: CDR1 MNHEY, CDR2 SVGAGI. This CDR3 reads CTSIYSTSTDTQYF. In DNA, the CDR3 is TGTACCAGCATTTACTCAACTAGCACAGATACGCAGTATTTT.

This clonotype was found once. This chain uses TRBV20-1 with TRBJ2-5; D gene uncertain. From germline, CDR1 is DFQATT and CDR2 SNEGSKA (reference sequence). The CDR3 length is 13 residues. Trimming shortened V by 8 bases and J by 1 base, and 14 bases separated the two germline ends. The CDR3 loop reads CSTPRERQETQYF. DNA for the CDR3: TGCAGTACTCCCCGTGAGCGCCAAGAGACCCAGTACTTC.